Given below is one T cell receptor (beta chain) in context. The germline V gene encodes CDR1 SEHNR and CDR2 FQNEAQ (reference sequence). The J segment lost 0 bases and the V segment lost 0 bases, leaving 10 bases of the junction unmatched. The CDR3 totals 18 residues. This sample stems from a study of blood T cell repertoires in COVID-19. Sequencing was performed with immunoSEQ multiplex PCR; in TCRdb, only in-frame clones are kept and a portion is missing. The sample records 450,000 or so clones, 89% being singletons. This TCR was sampled from a man aged 18 to 29 with COVID-19, enrolled during active disease. This chain uses TRBV7-9 with TRBJ1-2; TRBD1 aligns across 7 bases. Sequenced: peripheral blood. The CDR3 region is CASSLAGDRFRSNYGYTF. CDR3 in DNA: TGTGCCAGCAGCTTAGCGGGGGACAGATTCCGATCTAACTATGGCTACACCTTC.